Listed here are 20 T cell receptor beta chains from one sample, sequenced in a study of Graves' ophthalmopathy and Graves' hyperthyroidism. Amplification of the TCR beta CDR3 regions used RNA transcripts (as template). First-round RT-PCR with HTBI primers preceded a second-round multiplex PCR. TCRdb re-analysed the multiplex PCR reads in MiXCR, keeping a single row per CDR3 protein. Of over a million distinct CDR3 sequences listed, less than 45% are singletons. Sequenced input: peripheral blood or thyroid tissue (not recorded which). Every receptor here comes from an adult man with Graves' hyperthyroidism.

Note on this clonotype: A read error may be the cause here, since a much bigger clone is one base away. This sequence joins TRBV7-9 and TRBJ1-6, with 7 bases lining up with TRBD1. V shed 6 bases, J shed 14 bases, and the junction held 10 bases outside the gene matches. The CDR3 length is 13 residues. Germline loops: CDR1 SEHNR, CDR2 FQNEAQ (reference sequence). CDR3 bases: TGTGCCAGCAGTCTTCGACAGGGAGCGGCCCTCCACTTT. The encoded protein is CASSLRQGAALHF.

This clonotype was seen repeatedly, ten times or more. The chain couples TRBV11-2 to TRBJ1-5; D possibly corresponds to TRBD1 (6 bases). Germline lookup yields CDR1 SGHAT and CDR2 FQNNGV. Trimming removed 5 bases at V and 6 bases at J, with 26 bases between. The CDR3 is made up of 18 amino acids. CDR3 amino acids: CASSSLARDIISRQPQHF. DNA for the CDR3: TGTGCCAGCAGCAGCTTAGCCCGGGACATCATATCCCGTCAGCCCCAGCATTTT.

The chain carries TRBV11-2 and TRBJ2-7, with D perhaps matching TRBD1 or TRBD2 (5 bases each). V gave up 4 bases and J gave up 6 bases, with 16 bases separating them. Germline V gene lookup returns CDR1 SGHAT and CDR2 FQNNGV. The CDR3 spans 14 residues. This CDR3 is CASSSTKGSAEQYF. The DNA of the CDR3 is TGTGCCAGCAGCTCTACGAAGGGGAGCGCCGAGCAGTACTTC.

The chain couples TRBV25-1 to TRBJ2-7; 11 nucleotides line up with TRBD2. The germline V gene has CDR1 MGHDK and CDR2 SYGVNS. After removal of 2 bases from V and 4 bases from J, the junction contained 19 bases not matched to a gene. The CDR3 consists of 20 residues. The CDR3 loop reads CASSELGGGPASGGYYEQYF. In nucleotides, the CDR3 is TGTGCCAGCAGTGAACTCGGGGGGGGGCCCGCTAGCGGGGGGTATTACGAGCAGTACTTC.

The chain is built from TRBV5-7 and TRBJ1-5; possibly TRBD1 for D (5 bases). TRBV5-7 is an ORF; its function is uncertain. CDR3 length equals 16 residues. V shed 4 bases and J shed 0 bases, with 14 bases lying between them. This CDR3 reads CASSRSGRHSNQPQHF. For the CDR3, the DNA is TGTGCCAGCAGCCGATCGGGACGCCATAGCAATCAGCCCCAGCATTTT.

This clonotype has just a few counts. The J gene is TRBJ1-1, the V gene TRBV10-3; D call uncertain. V lost 4 bases and J 1 base, leaving 10 bases between the germline ends. This CDR3 has 14 residues. Germline CDR1 is ENHRY and CDR2 is SYGVKD. The CDR3 sequence: CAISGRWGNTEAFF. CDR3 in DNA: TGTGCCATCAGTGGTAGGTGGGGGAACACTGAAGCTTTCTTT.

Comment on this clonotype: Since a much larger clone is just one base distant, this may be a read error. The V gene is TRBV2, the J gene TRBJ2-2; 9 bases agree with TRBD1. Looked up from germline, CDR1 is SNHLY and CDR2 is FYNNEI. The CDR3 runs 13 residues. Germline trimming cut 7 bases from V and 7 bases from J; bases unmatched to any gene: 4. The CDR3 DNA reads as TGTGCCAGCACCGGGGGACAGGGCGGGGAGCTGTTTTTT. Translation gives CASTGGQGGELFF. Supplemented by reference TRBV2 and TRBJ2-2, the full variable domain reads EPEVTQTPSHQVTQMGQEVILRCVPISNHLYFYWYRQILGQKVEFLVSFYNNEISEKSEIFDDQFSVERPDGSNFTLKIRSTKLEDSAMYFCASTGGQGGELFFGEGSRLTVL.

This chain connects TRBV10-3 to TRBJ1-2; TRBD1 might be the D (6 bases). The CDR3 sequence is 12 residues long. V lost 5 bases, J lost 4 bases, and 8 bases lay in between. The germline V gene encodes CDR1 ENHRY and CDR2 SYGVKD. CDR3 protein: CAISSQGYGYTF. In DNA, the CDR3 is TGTGCCATCAGTTCACAGGGCTATGGCTACACCTTC.

This clonotype was counted ten times or more. The chain couples TRBV2 to TRBJ1-1, with D tentatively TRBD1 (5 bases). Germline V lookup: CDR1 SNHLY, CDR2 FYNNEI. Trimming took 10 bases from V and 11 from J, leaving 20 bases between them. The CDR3 covers 12 residues. The CDR3 nucleotides read TGTGCCACTCGTGCCTTAAGGGGAGACGCTTTCTTT. It specifies CATRALRGDAFF. The whole variable domain, remainder taken from reference TRBV2 and TRBJ1-1, is EPEVTQTPSHQVTQMGQEVILRCVPISNHLYFYWYRQILGQKVEFLVSFYNNEISEKSEIFDDQFSVERPDGSNFTLKIRSTKLEDSAMYFCATRALRGDAFFGQGTRLTVV.

About this clonotype: The junction differs from germline at one of its ends, possibly a read error. The chain uses TRBV10-3 and TRBJ1-2; possibly TRBD1 for D (5 bases). The CDR3 sequence is 17 residues long. From germline, CDR1 is ENHRY and CDR2 SYGVKD. The CDR3: CASSEAGGVGANYGYTF. CDR3 sequence (DNA): TGTGCCAGCAGTGAAGCGGGAGGGGTTGGAGCTAACTATGGCTACACCTTC.

V usage is TRBV27 and J usage is TRBJ1-1, with D perhaps matching TRBD1 (6 bases). V was clipped by 5 bases and J by 5 bases, with 18 bases between them. This CDR3 has 15 amino acids. CDR1 is MNHEY, CDR2 SMNVEV, per germline (reference sequence). In nucleotides, the CDR3 is TGTGCCAGCAGTCCCTACGGGAAGGGGGGGACTGAAGCTTTCTTT. Its translation: CASSPYGKGGTEAFF.

This clonotype was counted many times. The genes are TRBV19 and TRBJ1-1; no firm D call. Trimming shortened V by 6 bases and J by 3 bases, and 17 bases separated the two germline ends. The CDR3 contains 15 residues. Germline V gene lookup returns CDR1 LNHDA and CDR2 SQIVND (reference sequence). For the CDR3, the DNA is TGTGCCAGTAGCCCCACCCTGTTCGCGGACACTGAAGCTTTCTTT. This gives the protein CASSPTLFADTEAFF. Drawing the rest from reference TRBV19 and TRBJ1-1, the complete variable domain is DGGITQSPKYLFRKEGQNVTLSCEQNLNHDAMYWYRQDPGQGLRLIYYSQIVNDFQKGDIAEGYSVSREKKESFPLTVTSAQKNPTAFYLCASSPTLFADTEAFFGQGTRLTVV.

This clonotype was counted many times. The V gene is TRBV20-1, the J gene TRBJ1-2; D possibly corresponds to TRBD1 (5 bases). Germline CDR1 DFQATT, CDR2 SNEGSKA (reference sequence). The CDR3 consists of 14 residues. Trimming removed 3 bases from V and 3 bases from J, with 14 bases in between. The CDR3 loop reads CSASKQESYYGYTF. For the CDR3, the DNA is TGCAGTGCTAGTAAACAGGAGTCTTACTATGGCTACACCTTC.

This clonotype appeared a few times. The chain carries TRBV6-4 and TRBJ2-2, with D hard to call. In germline, CDR1 is MRHNA, CDR2 SNTAGT. CDR3 size: 13 residues. Trimming shortened V by 6 bases and J by 6 bases, and 11 bases separated the two germline ends. This CDR3 reads CASSRTVSGELFF. In DNA, the CDR3 is TGTGCCAGCAGCCGCACAGTATCCGGGGAGCTGTTTTTT.

This clonotype was recorded many times. This rearrangement joins TRBV7-3 to TRBJ2-5; no clear D. CDR1 is SGHTA and CDR2 is FQGTGA in the germline V gene. V was shortened by 3 bases and J by 0 bases, with 5 bases between the two germline ends. This CDR3 has 13 amino acids. The CDR3 coding sequence is TGTGCCAGCAGCTTCCAGGACCAAGAGACCCAGTACTTC. This encodes CASSFQDQETQYF.

This clonotype has only a few counts. A read error may produce the germline difference seen at one junction end. The rearrangement joins TRBV6-5 to TRBJ2-7, with D possibly TRBD2 on 5 matching bases. Per the germline V gene, CDR1 is MNHEY and CDR2 is SVGAGI. The CDR3 consists of 13 residues. CDR3 sequence reads: CASSKPGGLVRVF. DNA for the CDR3: TGTGCCAGCAGTAAACCCGGAGGACTGGTGCGGGTTTTC.

The chain has TRBV19 and TRBJ1-5; the D is unclear. V lost 4 bases and J lost 0, with 10 bases in between. The germline gives CDR1 LNHDA, CDR2 SQIVND (reference sequence). The CDR3 is made up of 15 amino acids. CDR3 protein: CASSKGRHSNQPQHF. The CDR3, as DNA: TGTGCCAGTAGTAAGGGCAGACATAGCAATCAGCCCCAGCATTTT.

This chain links TRBV20-1 with TRBJ1-1; D might be TRBD1 (6 bases). V lost 1 base and J lost 1, with 10 bases in between. CDR1 is DFQATT, CDR2 SNEGSKA, per germline (reference sequence). This CDR3 contains 14 residues. The CDR3 protein is CSARGGAANTEAFF. CDR3 sequence (DNA): TGCAGTGCTAGAGGGGGGGCTGCGAACACTGAAGCTTTCTTT.

This clonotype was found many times. The V and J genes are TRBV25-1 and TRBJ1-6; D is possibly TRBD1 (5 bases). This CDR3 has 14 residues. Trimming pared 6 bases from V and 10 bases from J, leaving 16 bases between. CDR1 and CDR2 from the germline V gene are MGHDK and SYGVNS. The CDR3: CASRGHGGYSPLHF. The CDR3 DNA follows: TGTGCCAGCAGGGGGCATGGAGGGTACTCACCCCTCCACTTT.

This clonotype has at least ten counts. V usage is TRBV6-5 and J usage is TRBJ1-1; the D is unclear. Germline V gene lookup returns CDR1 MNHEY and CDR2 SVGAGI. This CDR3 spans 13 amino acids. V was trimmed by 2 bases and J by 4 bases, leaving 8 bases between them. CDR3 sequence: CASSYREFTEAFF. The CDR3 region has the DNA TGTGCCAGCAGTTACAGGGAGTTCACTGAAGCTTTCTTT.